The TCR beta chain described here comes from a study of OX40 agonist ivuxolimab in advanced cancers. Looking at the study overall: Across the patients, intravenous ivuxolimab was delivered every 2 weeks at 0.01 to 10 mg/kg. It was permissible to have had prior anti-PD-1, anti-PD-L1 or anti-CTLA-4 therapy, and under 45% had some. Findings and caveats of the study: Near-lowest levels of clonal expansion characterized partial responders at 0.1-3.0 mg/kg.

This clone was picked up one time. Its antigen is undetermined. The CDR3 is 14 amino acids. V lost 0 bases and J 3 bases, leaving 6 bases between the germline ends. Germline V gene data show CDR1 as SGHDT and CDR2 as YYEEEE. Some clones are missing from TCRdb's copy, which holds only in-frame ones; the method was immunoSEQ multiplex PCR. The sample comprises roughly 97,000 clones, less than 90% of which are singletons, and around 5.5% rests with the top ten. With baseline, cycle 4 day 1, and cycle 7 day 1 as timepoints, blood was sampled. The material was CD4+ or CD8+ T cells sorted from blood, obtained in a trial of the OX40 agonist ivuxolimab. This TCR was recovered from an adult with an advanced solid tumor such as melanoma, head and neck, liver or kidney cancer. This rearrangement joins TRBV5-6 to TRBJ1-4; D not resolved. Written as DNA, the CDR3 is TGTGCCAGCAGCTTGGATGGGGCTAATGAAAAACTGTTTTTT. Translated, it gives CASSLDGANEKLFF.